One and the same sample provided the 10 T cell receptor beta chains below, sequenced in a study of radiation and T cells in renal cell carcinoma. TCRdb keeps only in-frame clones here, not all; method: immunoSEQ multiplex PCR. Among 150,000 or so clones listed, 88% were seen once. Time point indicated: baseline pretreatment blood. Treatment in this sample: 15 Gy SBRT to primary tumor, nephrectomy 4 weeks later. The input for sequencing was blood, taken from a patient whose treatment included radiotherapy and nephrectomy. The receptors shown here come from a woman aged 50 to 60 with renal cell carcinoma.

The chain combines TRBV9 with TRBJ1-5; D unclear. Trimming cost V 0 bases and J 6 bases, with 13 bases left between them. This CDR3 spans 15 amino acids. Germline lookup yields CDR1 SGDLS and CDR2 YYNGEE. In DNA form, the CDR3 reads TGTGCCAGCAGCGTAGGCGGAAAGGTAGGTCAGCCCCAGCATTTT. This codes for CASSVGGKVGQPQHF.

About this clone: The junction shows a germline mismatch at one end, possibly a read error. This chain connects TRBV5-6 to TRBJ2-1, with 9 bases that match TRBD1. Germline V CDR1 and CDR2: SGHDT, YYEEEE. This CDR3 is built from 15 residues. This chain's CDR3 is CASSLGQGSYNEQFF. The CDR3 DNA follows: TGTGCCAGCAGTTTGGGACAGGGAAGCTACAATGAGCAGTTCTTC.

The CDR3 DNA sequence: TGTGCCAGCAGCCCGAGCCTGGAGAGAACTGAAGCTTTCTTT. Translating gives CASSPSLERTEAFF. The V and J genes are TRBV9 and TRBJ1-1; unclear D gene. CDR1 and CDR2 (germline): SGDLS, YYNGEE. The CDR3 loop spans 14 amino acids. Trimming shortened V by 4 bases and J by 5 bases, and 15 bases separated the two germline ends. The full variable domain, with the rest looked up from reference TRBV9 and TRBJ1-1, is DSGVTQTPKHLITATGQRVTLRCSPRSGDLSVYWYQQSLDQGLQFLIQYYNGEERAKGNILERFSAQQFPDLHSELNLSSLELGDSALYFCASSPSLERTEAFFGQGTRLTVV.

The chain joins TRBV7-3 to TRBJ2-1; D tentatively fits TRBD1 or TRBD2 (5 bases each). V lost 5 bases to trimming and J lost 0 bases, with 11 bases between them. Germline CDR1 SGHTA, CDR2 FQGTGA. CDR3 length: 15 residues. The CDR3 region has the DNA TGTGCCAGCAGCCGTGAGGGGTTCTCCTACAATGAGCAGTTCTTC. Translation: CASSREGFSYNEQFF.

The rearrangement links TRBV18 to TRBJ2-1; 10 bases agree with TRBD2. The CDR3 is 15 residues long. Trimming cost V 2 bases and J 9 bases; bases outside gene matches: 7. Germline values: CDR1 KGHSH, CDR2 LQKENI. The CDR3 DNA reads TGTGCCAGCTCACCAGGCAGCGGGGGGGTTGGTGAGCAGTTCTTC. Protein: CASSPGSGGVGEQFF. Looking up the rest from reference TRBV18 and TRBJ2-1 gives the full variable domain: NAGVMQNPRHLVRRRGQEARLRCSPMKGHSHVYWYRQLPEEGLKFMVYLQKENIIDESGMPKERFSAEFPKEGPSILRIQQVVRGDSAAYFCASSPGSGGVGEQFFGPGTRLTVL.

The CDR3 DNA follows: TGTGCCAGCAACCCGACAGGGAACTATGGCTACACCTTC. It specifies CASNPTGNYGYTF. The chain carries TRBV6-5 and TRBJ1-2, with TRBD1 matching 7 bases. CDR1 is MNHEY and CDR2 is SVGAGI in the germline V gene. Unmatched junction bases numbered 4, after V lost 7 bases and J lost 2 bases. This CDR3 spans 13 amino acids.

This clone was observed a single time. V and J are TRBV19 and TRBJ1-3, with D uncertain. Germline V gene data show CDR1 as LNHDA and CDR2 as SQIVND (reference sequence). V lost 5 bases and J lost 0, with 11 bases in between. This CDR3 is 15 amino acids long. The CDR3 spells CASSSGVDSGNTIYF. CDR3 bases: TGTGCCAGTAGTTCTGGGGTAGACTCTGGAAACACCATATATTTT. Looking up the rest from reference TRBV19 and TRBJ1-3 gives the full variable domain: DGGITQSPKYLFRKEGQNVTLSCEQNLNHDAMYWYRQDPGQGLRLIYYSQIVNDFQKGDIAEGYSVSREKKESFPLTVTSAQKNPTAFYLCASSSGVDSGNTIYFGEGSWLTVV.

V is TRBV7-8 and J is TRBJ1-1; D not resolved. Trimming removed 5 bases from V and 1 base from J, with 17 bases in between. The germline gives CDR1 SGHVS, CDR2 FQNEAQ. The CDR3 is 16 amino acids. CDR3 nucleotides: TGTGCCAGCAGCGCCCAGCGGATCGACGGGAACACTGAAGCTTTCTTT. As protein: CASSAQRIDGNTEAFF.

The rearrangement uses TRBV19 and TRBJ1-4, with TRBD1 identical over 7 bases. Trimming at V came to 5 bases and at J to 7 bases, leaving 10 bases not matched to a gene. In germline, CDR1 is LNHDA, CDR2 SQIVND (reference sequence). CDR3 size: 15 residues. CDR3 region: CASSPDRAYGEKLFF. The DNA for the CDR3 is TGTGCCAGTAGTCCCGACAGGGCGTATGGTGAAAAACTGTTTTTT.

This clone showed up just once. The chain couples TRBV27 to TRBJ2-3, with a possible D match to TRBD2 (5 bases). Looked up from germline, CDR1 is MNHEY and CDR2 is SMNVEV (reference sequence). There are 16 residues in the CDR3. The germline V and J ends were trimmed by 6 bases and 1 base, with 17 bases remaining between them. CDR3 residues: CASSSTKEAGTDTQYF. The CDR3 nucleotides read TGTGCCAGCAGCTCAACCAAGGAGGCGGGCACAGATACGCAGTATTTT.